Each of the 19 T cell receptor beta chains below was sequenced from the same sample in a study. The sorted Tregs were CD4+CD25+CD127-/low cells. TCRdb reprocessed the 5' RACE reads via MiXCR and lists one record per CDR3 protein. The sample contains 35,000 to 50,000 distinct CDR3 sequences, about 20% of which appear only once. Sample: Tregs sorted from blood. The source is a female donor with breast cancer.

This clonotype was observed a single time. This sequence may be a read error, since a much larger clone differs from it by one base. The V call is TRBV4-1, the J call TRBJ2-5; 9 positions match TRBD2. The germline V gene encodes CDR1 MGHRA and CDR2 YSYEKL. The length of the CDR3 is 16 residues. CDR3 protein: CASSLRLAAHQETQNF. CDR3 DNA: TGCGCCAGCAGCCTAAGACTAGCGGCCCACCAAGAGACCCAGAACTTC.

The CDR3 spells CASSRTEGGTHEKLFF. The DNA of the CDR3 is TGTGCCAGCAGCCGGACGGAGGGGGGGACCCATGAAAAACTGTTTTTT. The chain links TRBV3-1 to TRBJ1-4; perhaps TRBD1 as D (6 bases). Germline-derived CDR1 and CDR2 are LGHDT and YNNKEL (reference sequence). The CDR3 runs to 16 residues. V lost 4 bases to trimming and J lost 6 bases, with 18 bases between them.

This clonotype was detected a few times. The V call is TRBV29-1, the J call TRBJ2-3, with TRBD1 matching over 7 bases. The V gene end was trimmed by 3 bases and the J gene end by 5 bases; junction bases not matched to a gene: 5. Germline CDR1 SQVTM, CDR2 ANQGSEA. This CDR3 has 13 amino acids. The CDR3 nucleotides read TGCAGCGTTGATAAAGGGGGCCAAGATACGCAGTATTTT. Its protein is CSVDKGGQDTQYF.

This clonotype was seen a few times. This chain connects TRBV20-1 to TRBJ2-3; tentative D call: TRBD1 (5 bases). Trimming removed 5 bases at V and 1 base at J, with 10 bases between. This CDR3 is 13 amino acids long. Germline V gives CDR1 DFQATT, CDR2 SNEGSKA (reference sequence). The CDR3 DNA reads as TGCAGTGCTCCACAGACAGGCACAGATACGCAGTATTTT. Its protein product is CSAPQTGTDTQYF.

This clonotype was seen more than once but under ten times. The rearrangement links TRBV13 to TRBJ1-1; TRBD1 aligns across 7 bases. The V gene end was trimmed by 5 bases and the J gene end by 6 bases; junction bases not matched to a gene: 12. Germline V gives CDR1 PRHDT, CDR2 FYEKMQ (reference sequence). CDR3 length equals 15 residues. DNA for the CDR3: TGTGCCAGCAGCCTACGACAGGGCCCACTCGCTGAAGCTTTCTTT. Translating gives CASSLRQGPLAEAFF.

This clonotype was recorded a few times. The chain is built from TRBV7-2 and TRBJ2-5; 8 nucleotides line up with TRBD2. The ends lost 1 base at V and 5 bases at J; junction bases unmatched: 6. The CDR3 has 15 amino acids. CDR1 SGHTA and CDR2 FQGNSA come from the germline V gene. Here the CDR3 DNA reads TGTGCCAGCAGCTTAGGCCGGGAGGGAATGGAGACCCAGTACTTC. This translates into CASSLGREGMETQYF. Looking up the rest from reference TRBV7-2 and TRBJ2-5 gives the full variable domain: GAGVSQSPSNKVTEKGKDVELRCDPISGHTALYWYRQSLGQGLEFLIYFQGNSAPDKSGLPSDRFSAERTGGSVSTLTIQRTQQEDSAVYLCASSLGREGMETQYFGPGTRLLVL.

This clonotype occurred a few times. This rearrangement joins TRBV12-3 or TRBV12-4 to TRBJ1-2, with D possibly TRBD1 on 6 matching bases. This CDR3 region has 12 residues. V was clipped by 6 bases and J by 4 bases, with 9 bases between them. CDR3 in amino acids: CASSRQVYGYTF. CDR3 sequence (DNA): TGTGCCAGCAGCCGACAGGTCTATGGCTACACCTTC.

This clonotype has a handful of counts. The chain joins TRBV2 to TRBJ1-6; no reliable D call. This CDR3 region has 15 residues. Germline CDR1 SNHLY, CDR2 FYNNEI. Trimming removed 0 bases from V and 7 bases from J, with 10 bases in between. The CDR3 DNA is TGTGCCAGCAGTGAAGCGCGGGTAGGAAATTCACCCCTCCACTTT. Translated: CASSEARVGNSPLHF.

A word on this clonotype: This may be a read error: a much more frequent sequence differs by one nucleotide. J is TRBJ2-7 and V is TRBV4-1, with D hard to call. The CDR3 runs to 11 residues. With 0 bases removed from V and 6 bases from J, the gap between germline ends came to 3 bases. From germline, CDR1 is MGHRA and CDR2 YSYEKL. The CDR3 DNA reads as TGCGCCAGCAGCCAAGAGGGCGAGCAGTACTTC. This sequence encodes CASSQEGEQYF.

In its sample, this clonotype was seen many times. A junction boundary mismatches the germline segment, possibly from a read error. The chain links TRBV27 to TRBJ2-1; perhaps TRBD1 as D (5 bases). The CDR3 contains 12 residues. The germline V gene has CDR1 MNHEY and CDR2 SMNVEV (reference sequence). CDR3 bases: TGTGCCAGCAGTTTCCCTGGGGCCCCAGAACTCTTC. Its protein is CASSFPGAPELF.

This clonotype appeared a few times. The conserved closing phenylalanine or tryptophan is absent in this CDR3, likely reflecting a read error. V and J are TRBV9 and TRBJ2-1; 8 bases map to TRBD2. The CDR3 consists of 13 residues. J was trimmed by 7 bases and V by 4 bases; bases with no gene match: 4. Germline V gene sequence: CDR1 SGDLS, CDR2 YYNGEE. The CDR3 DNA reads TGTGCCAGCAGCTCATCGGGGGGGAATGAGCAGTTCCTC. Protein sequence: CASSSSGGNEQFL.

The chain joins TRBV29-1 to TRBJ2-3, with D hard to call. The CDR3 length is 14 residues. Trimming cost V 1 base and J 2 bases, with 10 bases left between them. Germline CDR1 reads SQVTM; CDR2 reads ANQGSEA. CDR3 loop: CSVEGQTITDTQYF. CDR3 bases: TGCAGCGTTGAAGGCCAGACGATCACAGATACGCAGTATTTT.

This clonotype has more than one count but fewer than ten. The J gene is TRBJ2-3, the V gene TRBV12-3 or TRBV12-4; 7 nucleotides agree with TRBD1. This CDR3 spans 17 amino acids. The J segment lost 3 bases and the V segment lost 3 bases, leaving 12 bases of the junction unmatched. CDR3 DNA sequence: TGTGCCAGCAGTTTTTGGACCGACGGCAGGGGGACAGATACGCAGTATTTT. This codes for CASSFWTDGRGTDTQYF.

The V gene is TRBV29-1, the J gene TRBJ2-2, with D unclear. V lost 4 bases to trimming and J lost 7 bases, with 7 bases between them. The CDR3 is made up of 11 amino acids. CDR1 is SQVTM and CDR2 is ANQGSEA in the germline V gene. The CDR3 reads CSVAPGGELFF. DNA for the CDR3: TGCAGCGTTGCCCCCGGCGGGGAGCTGTTTTTT.

The gene calls are TRBV13 and TRBJ1-1, with TRBD1 identical over 7 bases. The CDR3 spans 14 residues. Germline V gene lookup returns CDR1 PRHDT and CDR2 FYEKMQ (reference sequence). Losses at the gene ends were 5 bases for V and 5 bases for J; bases not matched to a gene: 8. The CDR3 loop reads CASSADRARTEAFF. The CDR3 DNA sequence: TGTGCCAGCAGCGCCGACAGGGCCCGAACTGAAGCTTTCTTT. Full variable domain (rest looked up from reference TRBV13 and TRBJ1-1): AAGVIQSPRHLIKEKRETATLKCYPIPRHDTVYWYQQGPGQDPQFLISFYEKMQSDKGSIPDRFSAQQFSDYHSELNMSSLELGDSALYFCASSADRARTEAFFGQGTRLTVV.

In its sample, this clonotype was seen once. One end of the junction does not line up with germline, which may come from a read error. The chain joins TRBV4-1 to TRBJ2-2, with TRBD2 matching over 9 bases. CDR3 length equals 15 residues. The germline gives CDR1 MGHRA, CDR2 YSYEKL. The CDR3 is CASSQVGQASGELVF. The CDR3 bases are TGCGCCAGCAGCCAAGTTGGACAGGCTAGCGGGGAGCTGGTTTTT.

This clonotype was counted at least ten times. This sequence joins TRBV28 and TRBJ2-5, with 10 positions matching TRBD2. This CDR3 spans 15 amino acids. Germline CDR1 and CDR2: MDHEN and SYDVKM. V was pared by 5 bases and J by 5 bases, with 8 bases of the junction left unmatched. CDR3 protein: CASSVFLAGVETQYF. The CDR3, as DNA: TGTGCCAGCAGTGTCTTCCTAGCGGGAGTGGAGACCCAGTACTTC. Supplemented by reference TRBV28 and TRBJ2-5, the full variable domain reads DVKVTQSSRYLVKRTGEKVFLECVQDMDHENMFWYRQDPGLGLRLIYFSYDVKMKEKGDIPEGYSVSREKKERFSLILESASTNQTSMYLCASSVFLAGVETQYFGPGTRLLVL.

The chain employs TRBV20-1 and TRBJ2-2; TRBD2 agrees at 7 bases. The CDR3 is 18 residues long. V lost 0 bases, J lost 8 bases, and 18 bases stayed unmatched. Germline V gene data show CDR1 as DFQATT and CDR2 as SNEGSKA (reference sequence). The CDR3 coding sequence is TGCAGTGCTAGAGATCAATTCGATAGCGGGTGGGAGGCGGGGGAGCTGTTTTTT. This gives the protein CSARDQFDSGWEAGELFF.

This clonotype showed up many times. This chain connects TRBV7-9 to TRBJ2-7; D gene uncertain. This CDR3 contains 12 residues. Between the trimmed V and J ends, which lost 4 bases and 7 bases, there was a span of 11 bases. Germline V lookup: CDR1 SEHNR, CDR2 FQNEAQ (reference sequence). CDR3 nucleotide sequence: TGTGCCAGCAGCTCGGGTCAAAAGGAGCAGTACTTC. It codes for CASSSGQKEQYF.